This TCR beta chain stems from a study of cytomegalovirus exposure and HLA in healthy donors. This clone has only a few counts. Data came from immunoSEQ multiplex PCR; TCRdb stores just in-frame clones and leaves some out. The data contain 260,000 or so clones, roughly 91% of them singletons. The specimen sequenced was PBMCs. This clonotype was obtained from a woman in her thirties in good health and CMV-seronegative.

The CDR3 DNA is TGTGCCAGTAGTATGAGGGGTACCGGGACCAGTGGCTACACCTTC. It is translated as CASSMRGTGTSGYTF. The rearrangement links TRBV19 to TRBJ1-2; a weak D match, TRBD1 (5 bases). The CDR3 is 15 residues long. Trimming cost V 3 bases and J 7 bases, with 18 bases left between them. Per the germline V gene, CDR1 is LNHDA and CDR2 is SQIVND (reference sequence).